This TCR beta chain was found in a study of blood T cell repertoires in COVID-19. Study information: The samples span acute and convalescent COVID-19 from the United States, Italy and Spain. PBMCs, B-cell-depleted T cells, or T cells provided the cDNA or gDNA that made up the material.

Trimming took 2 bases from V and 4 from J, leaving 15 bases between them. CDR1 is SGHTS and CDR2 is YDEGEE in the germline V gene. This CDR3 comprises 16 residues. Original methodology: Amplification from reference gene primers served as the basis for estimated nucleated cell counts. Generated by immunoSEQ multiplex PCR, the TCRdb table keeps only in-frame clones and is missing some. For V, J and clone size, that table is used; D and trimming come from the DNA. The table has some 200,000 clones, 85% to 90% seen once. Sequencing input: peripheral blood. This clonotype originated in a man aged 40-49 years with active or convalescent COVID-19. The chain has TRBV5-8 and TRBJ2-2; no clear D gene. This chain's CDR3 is CASSFPLVDITGELFF. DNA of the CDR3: TGTGCCAGCAGCTTCCCTCTAGTTGATATCACCGGGGAGCTGTTTTTT.